The 27 T cell receptor beta chains given below trace back to one sample, sequenced in a study of blood T cell repertoires in COVID-19. TCRdb's table, derived via immunoSEQ multiplex PCR, lists solely in-frame clones and lacks some. The table includes approximately 68,000 clones, less than 90% detected once. The sequencing input was peripheral blood. The receptors were gathered from a man aged 50-60 years with active COVID-19.

This chain links TRBV2 with TRBJ2-2; 7 positions match TRBD2. Looked up from germline, CDR1 is SNHLY and CDR2 is FYNNEI. The CDR3 totals 15 residues. Trimming took 6 bases from V and 7 from J; bases not matched to a gene: 11. CDR3 sequence (DNA): TGTGCCAGCAGCGCAGGGTCAGGGAGGGACGGGGAGCTGTTTTTT. Its translation: CASSAGSGRDGELFF.

This chain connects TRBV7-2 to TRBJ2-3; no reliable D call. The CDR3 is made up of 15 amino acids. The germline V gene has CDR1 SGHTA and CDR2 FQGNSA. Between the trimmed V and J ends, which lost 6 bases and 2 bases, there was a span of 15 bases. In DNA, the CDR3 is TGTGCCAGCAGTCGAGAGCATGCAAACACAGATACGCAGTATTTT. This encodes CASSREHANTDTQYF.

The chain employs TRBV28 and TRBJ1-1, with D possibly TRBD1 on 5 matching bases. The V and J ends lost 4 bases and 0 bases respectively, with 12 bases between them. From germline, CDR1 is MDHEN and CDR2 SYDVKM. The CDR3 loop spans 15 amino acids. The CDR3 DNA is TGTGCCAGCAGTTCGTCAGGGATTCTGAACACTGAAGCTTTCTTT. It translates to CASSSSGILNTEAFF.

As DNA, the CDR3 is TGTGCCAGCAGGGCCTCGGGACTAGCGATTTTTGCAGATACGCAGTATTTT. Amino acid sequence: CASRASGLAIFADTQYF. This chain uses TRBV2 with TRBJ2-3; TRBD2 agrees at 10 bases. Per germline, CDR1 SNHLY and CDR2 FYNNEI. The CDR3 is 17 residues long. V gave up 6 bases and J gave up 4 bases; unmatched junction bases: 13.

The chain is built from TRBV12-5 and TRBJ2-7; TRBD1 matches at 10 bases. With 1 base clipped from V and 2 bases from J, the junction kept 11 bases outside the gene matches. The germline V gene encodes CDR1 LGHNT and CDR2 FRNRAP. The CDR3 runs 18 residues. The CDR3 DNA reads as TGTGCTAGTGGTTTGGCTTGGGACTCGGACAGGGGGGCCTACGAGCAGTACTTC. It is translated as CASGLAWDSDRGAYEQYF.

This chain uses TRBV6-5 with TRBJ1-2; D may be TRBD1 (5 bases). The CDR3 runs to 14 residues. With 0 bases removed from V and 8 bases from J, the gap between germline ends came to 13 bases. The germline V gene encodes CDR1 MNHEY and CDR2 SVGAGI. CDR3 bases: TGTGCCAGCAGTTACTCGATGGGGGGAAGGGGCTACACCTTC. Encoded protein: CASSYSMGGRGYTF.

The V gene is TRBV19, the J gene TRBJ1-1; possibly TRBD1 for D (6 bases). The CDR3 covers 15 residues. Trimming removed 4 bases at V and 2 bases at J, with 14 bases between. Per the germline V gene, CDR1 is LNHDA and CDR2 is SQIVND (reference sequence). DNA of the CDR3: TGTGCCAGTAGTAGCCAGGGGAAGTCAAACACTGAAGCTTTCTTT. It yields the protein CASSSQGKSNTEAFF.

This clone was counted only a few times. This chain links TRBV6-1 with TRBJ1-2, with D tentatively TRBD1 (5 bases). The CDR3 totals 13 residues. CDR1 is MNHNS, CDR2 SASEGT, per germline. Trimming pared 3 bases from V and 2 bases from J, leaving 7 bases between. The CDR3, as DNA: TGTGCCAGCAGTGACAGGGTCAACTATGGCTACACCTTC. Translated: CASSDRVNYGYTF.

The chain uses TRBV7-9 and TRBJ1-4; TRBD1 aligns across 8 bases. Losses at the gene ends were 5 bases for V and 7 bases for J; bases not matched to a gene: 12. Per germline, CDR1 SEHNR and CDR2 FQNEAQ (reference sequence). This CDR3 is 16 amino acids long. CDR3 DNA sequence: TGTGCCAGCAGCCCCGGGCTAGGGGACAGGCGTGAAAAACTGTTTTTT. As protein: CASSPGLGDRREKLFF.

CDR3 residues: CASSLGRAGGYTF. For the CDR3, the DNA is TGTGCCAGCAGTTTAGGGAGAGCGGGTGGCTACACCTTC. The chain employs TRBV12-3 or TRBV12-4 and TRBJ1-2; D is unclear. This CDR3 region has 13 residues. Trimming left V 1 base short and J 7 bases short, with 10 bases between.

V gene TRBV11-2 combines with J gene TRBJ1-3; D gene uncertain. Per the germline V gene, CDR1 is SGHAT and CDR2 is FQNNGV. There are 14 residues in the CDR3. V was cut by 3 bases and J by 2 bases, with 8 bases left in between. CDR3: CASSFGGPGNTIYF. The DNA of the CDR3 is TGTGCCAGCAGCTTTGGAGGGCCTGGAAACACCATATATTTT.

V usage is TRBV4-2 and J usage is TRBJ2-7; D is perhaps TRBD1 (6 bases). Germline V CDR1 and CDR2: LGHNA, YNFKEQ. Deletions cut 2 bases from V and 0 bases from J, with 14 bases between. CDR3 size: 16 residues. CDR3 region: CASSQFPRGNSYEQYF. The CDR3 bases are TGTGCCAGCAGCCAATTCCCCAGGGGTAACTCCTACGAGCAGTACTTC.

The CDR3 spells CASSNGLNTEAFF. The CDR3 DNA follows: TGTGCCAGCAGCAACGGGTTGAACACTGAAGCTTTCTTT. The chain uses TRBV7-9 and TRBJ1-1, with D uncertain. The V gene's germline CDR1 is SEHNR and CDR2 FQNEAQ (reference sequence). The V and J ends lost 5 bases and 0 bases respectively, with 7 bases between them. CDR3 length equals 13 residues. Supplemented by reference TRBV7-9 and TRBJ1-1, the full variable domain reads DTGVSQNPRHKITKRGQNVTFRCDPISEHNRLYWYRQTLGQGPEFLTYFQNEAQLEKSRLLSDRFSAERPKGSFSTLEIQRTEQGDSAMYLCASSNGLNTEAFFGQGTRLTVV.

The V call is TRBV11-2, the J call TRBJ2-3; perhaps TRBD1 as D (7 bases). There are 16 residues in the CDR3. CDR1 SGHAT and CDR2 FQNNGV come from the germline V gene. V lost 5 bases, J lost 2 bases, and 17 bases lay in between. CDR3 loop: CASSPRDSRITDTQYF. In DNA form, the CDR3 reads TGTGCCAGCAGCCCGCGGGACAGTAGAATCACAGATACGCAGTATTTT.

The chain joins TRBV7-2 to TRBJ2-2; 7 bases agree with TRBD2. The CDR3 sequence is 16 residues long. V dropped 5 bases and J dropped 0; count of bases not matched to a gene: 6. Germline CDR1 reads SGHTA; CDR2 reads FQGNSA. The CDR3 spells CASSLIAGSNTGELFF. The CDR3 DNA reads TGTGCCAGCAGCCTGATAGCGGGTTCGAACACCGGGGAGCTGTTTTTT.

This chain links TRBV19 with TRBJ2-5; D not certain. Looked up from germline, CDR1 is LNHDA and CDR2 is SQIVND (reference sequence). Trimming removed 5 bases at V and 1 base at J, with 14 bases between. CDR3 length: 15 amino acids. This chain's CDR3 is CASSLEQVLQETQYF. The DNA of the CDR3 is TGTGCCAGTAGTCTCGAGCAAGTACTCCAAGAGACCCAGTACTTC.

In its sample, this clone was seen once. The chain is built from TRBV28 and TRBJ2-7; D may be TRBD2 (5 bases). V was clipped by 3 bases and J by 6 bases, with 15 bases between them. Germline CDR1 is MDHEN and CDR2 is SYDVKM. This CDR3 is 14 amino acids long. The CDR3 spells CASSLQRSRSEQYF. The CDR3 bases are TGTGCCAGCAGTTTGCAGCGGTCCCGCTCCGAGCAGTACTTC.

The sample holds one count of this clone. The chain has TRBV7-3 and TRBJ2-6; D is possibly TRBD1 (6 bases). Germline V gene sequence: CDR1 SGHTA, CDR2 FQGTGA. V was cut by 5 bases and J by 1 base, with 12 bases left in between. The CDR3 totals 16 residues. DNA for the CDR3: TGTGCCAGCAGCCAACAGGGTTGGTCTGGGGCCAACGTCCTGACTTTC. This encodes CASSQQGWSGANVLTF.

The V gene is TRBV4-1, the J gene TRBJ1-1; 9 bases align to TRBD1. V shed 5 bases, J shed 0 bases, and the junction held 7 bases outside the gene matches. The CDR3 is 16 residues long. Per the germline V gene, CDR1 is MGHRA and CDR2 is YSYEKL. The CDR3 is CASSGRDRALNTEAFF. The CDR3 DNA reads TGCGCCAGCAGCGGGCGGGACAGGGCCTTGAACACTGAAGCTTTCTTT.

The gene calls are TRBV3-1 (or the pseudogene TRBV3-2) and TRBJ2-2; 9 bases match TRBD2. Per the germline V gene, CDR1 is LGHDT and CDR2 is YNNKEL (reference sequence). V lost 1 base and J lost 7; bases outside the gene matches: 7. The CDR3 extends over 16 amino acids. CDR3 sequence reads: CASSQADSGGRGELFF. The CDR3 DNA reads TGTGCCAGCAGCCAAGCCGATAGCGGGGGCCGCGGGGAGCTGTTTTTT.

The chain joins TRBV6-6 to TRBJ1-1, with 8 nucleotides matching TRBD1. J gave up 4 bases and V 6 bases, and 4 bases lay outside the gene matches. The CDR3 covers 13 residues. The germline CDR1 and CDR2 sequences are MNHNY and SVGAGI (reference sequence). The DNA of the CDR3 is TGTGCCAGCAGGACAGGGGAGGGCACTGAAGCTTTCTTT. Amino acids: CASRTGEGTEAFF.

The genes are TRBV3-1 (or the pseudogene TRBV3-2) and TRBJ2-2; D may be TRBD1 (6 bases). Germline CDR1 LGHDT, CDR2 YNNKEL (reference sequence). This CDR3 has 17 residues. Trimming cost V 3 bases and J 4 bases, with 18 bases left between them. CDR3 in amino acids: CASSHPLPGASTGELFF. CDR3 bases: TGTGCCAGCAGCCACCCCCTCCCAGGGGCGAGCACCGGGGAGCTGTTTTTT.

V and J are TRBV2 and TRBJ1-5; D uncertain. This CDR3 is built from 13 residues. V was shortened by 1 base and J by 6 bases, with 7 bases between the two germline ends. Germline values: CDR1 SNHLY, CDR2 FYNNEI. The chain's CDR3 is CASSEDGGQPQHF. The CDR3 bases are TGTGCCAGCAGTGAAGACGGAGGTCAGCCCCAGCATTTT.

The chain combines TRBV7-3 with TRBJ2-3; 14 nucleotides align to TRBD2. CDR1 and CDR2 (germline): SGHTA, FQGTGA. Trimming at V came to 5 bases and at J to 4 bases, leaving 5 bases not matched to a gene. The CDR3 has 16 amino acids. As DNA, the CDR3 is TGTGCCAGCAGCATGGGGACTAGCGGGAGTGCAGATACGCAGTATTTT. Translated: CASSMGTSGSADTQYF.

The V and J genes are TRBV19 and TRBJ2-1, with TRBD2 identical over 10 bases. Germline assignment: CDR1 LNHDA and CDR2 SQIVND (reference sequence). Trimming at V came to 7 bases and at J to 9 bases, leaving 12 bases not matched to a gene. The CDR3 is 15 residues long. CDR3 residues: CASIDYSGRASEQFF. The CDR3 coding sequence is TGTGCCAGTATCGACTACAGCGGGAGGGCCAGTGAGCAGTTCTTC.

The V and J genes are TRBV6-5 and TRBJ1-5; D may be TRBD1 (6 bases). V was shortened by 5 bases and J by 6 bases, with 11 bases between the two germline ends. The germline gives CDR1 MNHEY, CDR2 SVGAGI. The CDR3 totals 13 residues. CDR3 sequence (DNA): TGTGCCAGCAGTACAACAGGGACTCAGCCCCAGCATTTT. Protein: CASSTTGTQPQHF.

For the CDR3, the DNA is TGCGCCAGCAGCTTGAGCGGGGTGACCTACAATGAGCAGTTCTTC. Translation gives CASSLSGVTYNEQFF. The chain couples TRBV5-1 to TRBJ2-1, with 7 positions matching TRBD2. The CDR3 has 15 amino acids. The V and J ends lost 1 base and 2 bases, in that order; junction bases with no gene match: 3. Germline lookup yields CDR1 SGHRS and CDR2 YFSETQ.